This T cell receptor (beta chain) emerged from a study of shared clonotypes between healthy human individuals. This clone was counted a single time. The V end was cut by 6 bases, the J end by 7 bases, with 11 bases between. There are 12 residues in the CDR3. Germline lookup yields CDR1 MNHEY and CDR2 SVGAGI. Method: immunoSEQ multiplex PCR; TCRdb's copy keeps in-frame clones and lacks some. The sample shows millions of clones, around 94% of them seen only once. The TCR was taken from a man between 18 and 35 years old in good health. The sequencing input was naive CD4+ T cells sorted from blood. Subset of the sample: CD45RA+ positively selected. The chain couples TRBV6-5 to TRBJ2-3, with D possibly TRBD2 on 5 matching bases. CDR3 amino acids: CASSPRRNTQYF. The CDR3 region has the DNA TGTGCCAGCAGCCCGAGGAGGAATACGCAGTATTTT.